This T cell receptor (beta chain) emerged from a study of somatic mutations in cytotoxic T cells in rheumatoid arthritis. Study information: After diagnosis, patient blood (around 29 ml EDTA) was drawn right away, before any treatment was given.

Libraries were prepared by immunoSEQ multiplex PCR; TCRdb keeps only in-frame clonotypes and omits some of them. The sample lists some 18,000 clones; 80% to 90% were seen once. Details on this clone: A read error may account for a junction end that differs from germline.

Germline V gene sequence: CDR1 SGHAT, CDR2 FQNNGV. This CDR3 comprises 11 residues. The sequencing input was CD8+ T cells sorted from blood. This sequence joins TRBV11-2 and TRBJ2-2; the D is unclear. The receptor comes from an adult with rheumatoid arthritis. CDR3 bases: TGTGCCAGCAGCCTAGACGGGGAGCTGTTTTTT. Protein product: CASSLDGELFF.